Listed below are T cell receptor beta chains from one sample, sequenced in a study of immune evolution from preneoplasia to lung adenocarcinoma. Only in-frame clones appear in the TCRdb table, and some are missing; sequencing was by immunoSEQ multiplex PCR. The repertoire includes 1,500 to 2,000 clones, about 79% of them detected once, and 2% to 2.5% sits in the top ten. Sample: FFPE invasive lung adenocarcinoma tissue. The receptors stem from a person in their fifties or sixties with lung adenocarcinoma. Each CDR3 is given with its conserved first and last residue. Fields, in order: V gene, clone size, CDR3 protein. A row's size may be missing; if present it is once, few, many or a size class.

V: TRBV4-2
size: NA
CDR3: CASSQADSGAYEQYF

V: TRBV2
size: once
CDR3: CASSAGTSGGADTQYF

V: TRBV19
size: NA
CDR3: CASSIQARQPQHF

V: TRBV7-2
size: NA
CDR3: CASSRLAVQETQYF

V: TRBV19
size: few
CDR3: CASSTSGSNEQFF

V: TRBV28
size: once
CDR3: CASSPPGSDYEQYF

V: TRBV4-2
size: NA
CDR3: CASSPGQGEKLFF

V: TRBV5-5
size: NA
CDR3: CASSWDRGANYGYTF

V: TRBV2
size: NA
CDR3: CASRSTGEQYF

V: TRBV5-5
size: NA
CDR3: CASSLTSQAEQYF

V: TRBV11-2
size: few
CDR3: CASSQQGFGELFF

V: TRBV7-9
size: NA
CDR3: CASSTRDLTGTEAFF

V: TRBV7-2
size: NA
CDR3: CASSLVTGVSQETQYF

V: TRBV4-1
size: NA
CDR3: CASSQASPGTVNTGELFF

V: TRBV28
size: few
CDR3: CASSPKMNTEAFF

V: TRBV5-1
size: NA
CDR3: CASSVTGFTEAFF

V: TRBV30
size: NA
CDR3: CAWSAVYNEQFF

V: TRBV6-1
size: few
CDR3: CASSLESYGYTF

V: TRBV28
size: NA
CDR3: CASSPTFPQGTGELFF

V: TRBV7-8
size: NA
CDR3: CASQRLRDLNEQFF

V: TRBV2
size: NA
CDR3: CASRARGDNGEKLFF

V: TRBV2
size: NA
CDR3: CASSRGPGNQPQHF

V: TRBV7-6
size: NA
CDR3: CASSLVLGSDEQFF

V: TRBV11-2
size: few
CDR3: CASSPGQDYGYTF

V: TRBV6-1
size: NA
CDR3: CASSEKRLAAYNEQFF

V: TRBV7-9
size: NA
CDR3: CASSLTSGRFFDEQFF

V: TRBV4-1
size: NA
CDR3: CASSQAAGGSDEQFF

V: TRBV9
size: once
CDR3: CASSLTGTDTNYGYTF

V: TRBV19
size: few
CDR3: CASRNPADTDTQYF

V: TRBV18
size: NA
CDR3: CASSARGRETQYF

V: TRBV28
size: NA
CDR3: CASSPKLLRGSQETQYF

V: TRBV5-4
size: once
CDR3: CASSLGTSGAYEQYF

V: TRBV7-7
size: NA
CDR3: CASSLGPSGETQYF

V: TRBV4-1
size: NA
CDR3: CASSPGNAGELFF

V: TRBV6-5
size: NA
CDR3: CASKLAPPSYNEQFF

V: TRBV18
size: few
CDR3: CASSPSAGGRLETQYF

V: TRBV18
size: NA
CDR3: CASSPMDSTDTQYF

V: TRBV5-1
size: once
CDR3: CASSLSGQSYEQYF

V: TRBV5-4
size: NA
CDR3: CASSLLAGGPGEQFF

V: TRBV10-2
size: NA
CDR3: CASSTGTSGETQYF

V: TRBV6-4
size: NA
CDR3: CASSAEGGLGTEAFF

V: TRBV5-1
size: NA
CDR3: CASSLVPGLAGGNTEELFF

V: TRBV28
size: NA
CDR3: CASSLTGGYQPQHF

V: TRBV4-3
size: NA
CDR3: CASSPGGSGNTIYF

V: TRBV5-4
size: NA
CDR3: CASSRGTGIDTGELFF

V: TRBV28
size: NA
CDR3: CASRGTVGVSYEQYF

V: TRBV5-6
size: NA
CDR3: CASSSGGGLAGGAGGQYF

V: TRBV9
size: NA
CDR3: CASSVGTGGSYEQYF

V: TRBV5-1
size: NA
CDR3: CASTLGETQYF

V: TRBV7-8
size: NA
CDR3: CASSLGLAARSAQYF

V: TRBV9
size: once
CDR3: CASSVEGGESYEQYF